The rows below give T cell receptor beta chains drawn from one sample of a study of T cells after yellow fever vaccination. TCRdb independently ran MiXCR on the 5' RACE reads; one entry per CDR3 protein. The sample holds around 500,000 distinct CDR3 sequences, less than 25% seen once. Here the sequenced sample was PBMCs, taken roughly 20 days after the first yellow fever vaccination. The receptor source for this set is a man aged 18 to 30 who received the YFV17D yellow fever vaccine. The conserved cysteine and the conserved F or W are not part of the CDR3 here. D genes are given only for firm matches.

d_call v_call cdr3_aa
NA TRBV5-1 ASSLVTPPTTYEQY
NA TRBV12-3/TRBV12-4 ASTNHPAPLGGTQY
NA TRBV28 ASSAGTVYGYT
TRBD1 TRBV4-3 ASSQDRRTGGFYGYT
TRBD1 TRBV28 ASSIPQGWETQY
TRBD1 TRBV29-1 SVVLTGAYEQY
NA TRBV6-5 ASSLNRAQGHYEQY
NA TRBV30 AWSVTHNEQF
NA TRBV29-1 SVERSYPYEQY
NA TRBV27 ASSLYGGLGDTQY
TRBD2 TRBV9 ASSVVAGEYNEQF
TRBD2 TRBV9 ASSVQASGDQETQY
NA TRBV6-2/TRBV6-3 ASSYLPSTGNTGELF
NA TRBV18 ASSRDNGVSIQY
NA TRBV7-8 ASRPTPGGTNYGYT
NA TRBV24-1 ATSDFEDMDYEQY
NA TRBV5-1 ASSLGTDGETQY
TRBD1 TRBV9 ASSAKTGAGANVLT
NA TRBV10-3 AISEAPLWVRGSYNSPLH
NA TRBV5-5 ASSLFKGREKLF
NA TRBV9 ASTREGGRQETQY
NA TRBV14 ASSQAPGTLYNEQF
NA TRBV7-2 ASRTGRRETQY
NA TRBV7-2 ASSRRSPGANVLT
TRBD1 TRBV28 ATLGQGAGQPQH
TRBD2 TRBV3-1 ASQTSGGFTGELF
TRBD2 TRBV7-2 ASRYGLAAYEQY
NA TRBV7-2 ASSRRGNTDTQY
NA TRBV29-1 SDLDMPGAGYGYT
TRBD1 TRBV12-3/TRBV12-4 ASTWTGGSGNTIY
NA TRBV23-1 AARTSSNSRGETQY
TRBD1 TRBV5-1 ASRPQGGWQPQH
NA TRBV7-7 ASSLRQGLGEQF
NA TRBV5-4 ASSPRQFTGELF
NA TRBV5-1 ASRSGSFYEQY
TRBD1 TRBV6-2/TRBV6-3 ASSYPQGEDTQY
NA TRBV20-1 SARDLGTNSPLH
NA TRBV13 ASSFNQEETQY
NA TRBV27 ASRPGRNYGYT
NA TRBV6-5 ASSYPGVTDTQY
NA TRBV25-1 ASSEYSGPGTDTQY
NA TRBV29-1 SVRALAGELF
NA TRBV29-1 SVEPLGGNGHEQY
NA TRBV18 ASSPAPNTDTQY
TRBD1 TRBV7-7 ASSLGPRGPYEQY
NA TRBV10-1 ASSRDGTGTQY
TRBD1 TRBV12-3/TRBV12-4 ASSSISDRAQSEAF
NA TRBV13 ASSFGGFANTGELF
NA TRBV12-3/TRBV12-4 ARPVELANHEQY
TRBD1 TRBV28 ATLTGAGSPLH
NA TRBV3-1 ASSPKRNTEAF
TRBD1 TRBV4-2 ASSQARAGQGPYEQY
NA TRBV27 ASSLFPGARSTDTQY
NA TRBV5-1 ASSGPVSSAPEQY
NA TRBV12-3/TRBV12-4 ASREEVQETQY